These 7 T cell receptor beta chains originate from one sample sequenced in a study of blood T cell repertoires in COVID-19. The data were produced by immunoSEQ multiplex PCR, yet TCRdb's version contains in-frame clones alone and is incomplete. There are about 220,000 clones in the sample; roughly four fifths occur only once, and approximately 3.6% lies in the top ten. The sample was PBMCs or T cells enriched from blood (not recorded which). The receptor source for this set is a woman aged 55-70 years who had recovered from COVID-19.

The V and J genes are TRBV6-5 and TRBJ2-7; tentative D call: TRBD2 (5 bases). This CDR3 contains 13 residues. Germline V gives CDR1 MNHEY, CDR2 SVGAGI. V lost 4 bases to trimming and J lost 9 bases, with 16 bases between them. The CDR3 bases are TGTGCCAGCAGTTCTGGGGAGCCCCGACGGCAGTACTTC. Translation: CASSSGEPRRQYF.

The chain links TRBV19 to TRBJ2-5, with D tentatively TRBD1 (6 bases). The germline gives CDR1 LNHDA, CDR2 SQIVND (reference sequence). Trimming took 3 bases from V and 5 from J, leaving 28 bases between them. The CDR3 extends over 19 amino acids. This chain's CDR3 is CASSMDGHRQDNGEETQYF. CDR3 DNA: TGTGCCAGTAGTATGGACGGACACCGACAGGACAACGGCGAGGAGACCCAGTACTTC. Variable domain in full (rest from reference TRBV19 and TRBJ2-5): DGGITQSPKYLFRKEGQNVTLSCEQNLNHDAMYWYRQDPGQGLRLIYYSQIVNDFQKGDIAEGYSVSREKKESFPLTVTSAQKNPTAFYLCASSMDGHRQDNGEETQYFGPGTRLLVL.

The chain links TRBV5-5 to TRBJ1-2; 8 bases agree with TRBD1. J was trimmed by 5 bases and V by 1 base; bases with no gene match: 7. The CDR3 runs 15 residues. Germline CDR1 and CDR2: SGHKS and YYEKEE (reference sequence). The CDR3 sequence: CASSLMAGGGYGYTF. CDR3 DNA: TGTGCCAGCAGCTTGATGGCAGGGGGCGGGTATGGCTACACCTTC.

This clone was counted only a few times. The chain recombines TRBV5-1 with TRBJ1-1; TRBD1 aligns across 7 bases. This CDR3 comprises 16 residues. Germline CDR1 and CDR2: SGHRS and YFSETQ. J lost 0 bases, V lost 1 base, and 6 bases had no gene match. The CDR3 reads CASSLPPGQMNTEAFF. The CDR3 region has the DNA TGCGCCAGCAGCTTGCCCCCGGGACAGATGAACACTGAAGCTTTCTTT.

The rearrangement links TRBV7-9 to TRBJ1-1; 7 nucleotides line up with TRBD1. CDR1 and CDR2 from the germline V gene are SEHNR and FQNEAQ (reference sequence). The V and J ends lost 0 bases and 0 bases, in that order; junction bases with no gene match: 7. The CDR3 length is 17 residues. The DNA for the CDR3 is TGTGCCAGCAGCTTAGCTGGGCAGGGGGAGGTGAACACTGAAGCTTTCTTT. Its translation is CASSLAGQGEVNTEAFF.

There are a few counts of this clone. This chain uses TRBV18 with TRBJ2-7, with D possibly TRBD2 on 6 matching bases. V gave up 2 bases and J gave up 4 bases, with 15 bases separating them. Germline V gives CDR1 KGHSH, CDR2 LQKENI. The CDR3 covers 15 residues. The CDR3 sequence is CASSPIYLAPYEQYF. CDR3 nucleotide sequence: TGTGCCAGCTCACCAATTTACCTAGCGCCATACGAGCAGTACTTC. Full variable domain (remainder filled in from reference TRBV18 and TRBJ2-7): NAGVMQNPRHLVRRRGQEARLRCSPMKGHSHVYWYRQLPEEGLKFMVYLQKENIIDESGMPKERFSAEFPKEGPSILRIQQVVRGDSAAYFCASSPIYLAPYEQYFGPGTRLTVT.

This clone appeared once. The chain links TRBV29-1 to TRBJ2-3; tentative D call: TRBD1 (6 bases). The germline CDR1 and CDR2 sequences are SQVTM and ANQGSEA. Trimming took 6 bases from V and 0 from J, leaving 16 bases between them. This CDR3 is built from 15 residues. CDR3 coding DNA: TGCAGCGTCGCCACTCAGGGGATTAGCACAGATACGCAGTATTTT. This gives the protein CSVATQGISTDTQYF.